This is a list of T cell receptor beta chains from one sample in a study of early T cells in non-severe SARS-CoV-2 infection. Using its own MiXCR run on the 5' RACE reads, TCRdb lists one record per CDR3 protein. The table has some 57,000 distinct CDR3 sequences, around 5.2% seen once; the top ten hold almost 7%. The specimen was whole blood. These receptors all stem from an adult who was a healthcare worker with PCR-confirmed SARS-CoV-2 infection or an uninfected control (not recorded which). CDR3s include the opening cysteine and the closing phenylalanine or tryptophan. Each record gives: V gene, clone size, CDR3 length, J gene, D gene, CDR3 protein, CDR3 DNA. A D gene is named only where the DNA matches it firmly. Not every row has a clone size; where given, it reads once, few, many or a size class.

v_gene: TRBV4-1; abundance: many; len: 15; j_gene: TRBJ2-1; d_gene: .; CDR3aa: CASSQDGVGADEQFF; CDR3nt: TGCGCCAGCAGCCAAGACGGGGTAGGGGCGGATGAGCAGTTCTTC
v_gene: TRBV5-4; abundance: .; len: 15; j_gene: TRBJ1-2; d_gene: .; CDR3aa: CASSLVSAGGYGYTF; CDR3nt: TGTGCCAGCAGCCTGGTGAGCGCGGGAGGCTATGGCTACACCTTC
v_gene: TRBV6-1; abundance: few; len: 15; j_gene: TRBJ1-2; d_gene: .; CDR3aa: CASSAGASANYGYTF; CDR3nt: TGTGCCAGCAGTGCCGGGGCCAGCGCTAACTATGGCTACACCTTC
v_gene: TRBV4-3; abundance: many; len: 15; j_gene: TRBJ2-6; d_gene: .; CDR3aa: CASSRESSGANVLTF; CDR3nt: TGCGCCAGCAGCCGAGAGAGCTCTGGGGCCAACGTCCTGACTTTC
v_gene: TRBV5-8; abundance: many; len: 13; j_gene: TRBJ1-6; d_gene: .; CDR3aa: CATTGRANSPLHF; CDR3nt: TGTGCCACCACCGGAAGGGCGAATTCACCCCTCCACTTT
v_gene: TRBV6-4; abundance: many; len: 13; j_gene: TRBJ2-2; d_gene: .; CDR3aa: CASSASDTGELFF; CDR3nt: TGTGCCAGCAGTGCTAGCGACACCGGGGAGCTGTTTTTT
v_gene: TRBV10-3; abundance: many; len: 12; j_gene: TRBJ2-1; d_gene: TRBD2; CDR3aa: CAISDLAGGQFF; CDR3nt: TGTGCCATCAGTGACTTAGCGGGGGGGCAGTTCTTC
v_gene: TRBV5-1; abundance: .; len: 13; j_gene: TRBJ2-5; d_gene: TRBD1; CDR3aa: CASTDRGHGTQYF; CDR3nt: TGCGCCAGCACGGACAGGGGGCACGGAACCCAGTACTTC
v_gene: TRBV7-3; abundance: many; len: 15; j_gene: TRBJ2-4; d_gene: .; CDR3aa: CASSLPSAHENIQYF; CDR3nt: TGTGCCAGCAGCTTACCGTCGGCCCACGAAAACATTCAGTACTTC
v_gene: TRBV9; abundance: many; len: 13; j_gene: TRBJ2-1; d_gene: .; CDR3aa: CASSGPRDNEQFF; CDR3nt: TGTGCCAGCAGCGGCCCTAGGGACAATGAGCAGTTCTTC
v_gene: TRBV4-2; abundance: .; len: 16; j_gene: TRBJ2-7; d_gene: TRBD2; CDR3aa: CASSQARGSGTHQQYF; CDR3nt: TGTGCCAGCAGCCAGGCCCGCGGTAGCGGGACCCATCAGCAGTACTTC
v_gene: TRBV6-1; abundance: few; len: 14; j_gene: TRBJ1-4; d_gene: .; CDR3aa: CASNRDILTEELFF; CDR3nt: TGTGCCAGCAATCGGGACATACTTACTGAGGAACTGTTTTTT
v_gene: TRBV20-1; abundance: .; len: 16; j_gene: TRBJ2-3; d_gene: TRBD1; CDR3aa: CSANPAGTAFTDTQYF; CDR3nt: TGCAGTGCCAACCCCGCCGGGACAGCTTTCACAGATACGCAGTATTTT
v_gene: TRBV12-3/TRBV12-4; abundance: few; len: 14; j_gene: TRBJ2-3; d_gene: .; CDR3aa: CASSPSRSTDTQYF; CDR3nt: TGTGCCAGCAGCCCCTCCCGGTCGACAGATACGCAGTATTTT
v_gene: TRBV29-1; abundance: .; len: 14; j_gene: TRBJ1-1; d_gene: TRBD1; CDR3aa: CSVRTGGLGPEAFF; CDR3nt: TGCAGCGTGAGGACAGGCGGCCTGGGGCCTGAAGCTTTCTTT
v_gene: TRBV5-6; abundance: many; len: 14; j_gene: TRBJ1-1; d_gene: .; CDR3aa: CASSFASRVTEAFF; CDR3nt: TGTGCCAGCAGCTTTGCCTCCCGGGTGACAGAAGCTTTCTTT
v_gene: TRBV7-6; abundance: many; len: 13; j_gene: TRBJ1-2; d_gene: TRBD1; CDR3aa: CASSRGQSYGYTF; CDR3nt: TGTGCCAGCAGCAGGGGGCAGAGCTATGGCTACACCTTC
v_gene: TRBV7-8; abundance: many; len: 13; j_gene: TRBJ2-1; d_gene: .; CDR3aa: CASSSRTPNEQFF; CDR3nt: TGTGCCAGCAGCTCTCGGACCCCCAATGAGCAGTTCTTC
v_gene: TRBV6-5; abundance: few; len: 14; j_gene: TRBJ2-7; d_gene: .; CDR3aa: CASSPRQRTYEQYF; CDR3nt: TGTGCCAGCAGTCCCCGACAGCGAACCTACGAGCAGTACTTC
v_gene: TRBV10-3; abundance: many; len: 15; j_gene: TRBJ1-2; d_gene: TRBD1; CDR3aa: CAISGGTGDNYGYTF; CDR3nt: TGTGCCATCAGTGGGGGGACAGGTGACAACTATGGCTACACCTTC
v_gene: TRBV7-2; abundance: many; len: 15; j_gene: TRBJ2-7; d_gene: TRBD1; CDR3aa: CASSLGGTGNYEQYF; CDR3nt: TGTGCCAGCAGCTTAGGTGGGACAGGGAACTACGAGCAGTACTTC
v_gene: TRBV12-2; abundance: few; len: 16; j_gene: TRBJ2-1; d_gene: .; CDR3aa: CASRTSGVNLYNEQFF; CDR3nt: TGTGCAAGTCGCACGAGCGGGGTAAATCTCTACAATGAGCAGTTCTTC
v_gene: TRBV12-3/TRBV12-4; abundance: many; len: 15; j_gene: TRBJ2-7; d_gene: TRBD1; CDR3aa: CASSLSYRGSYEQYF; CDR3nt: TGTGCCAGCAGTTTATCGTACAGGGGCTCCTACGAGCAGTACTTC
v_gene: TRBV5-4; abundance: .; len: 12; j_gene: TRBJ2-2; d_gene: .; CDR3aa: CASREIGGELFF; CDR3nt: TGTGCCAGCCGAGAGATCGGCGGGGAGCTGTTTTTT
v_gene: TRBV4-1; abundance: few; len: 16; j_gene: TRBJ2-7; d_gene: .; CDR3aa: CASSQVQRDRRSEQYF; CDR3nt: TGCGCCAGCAGCCAAGTCCAGCGGGACAGGAGGAGCGAGCAGTACTTC
v_gene: TRBV7-9; abundance: many; len: 14; j_gene: TRBJ1-2; d_gene: .; CDR3aa: CASSRERVNYGYTF; CDR3nt: TGTGCCAGCAGCCGTGAGCGCGTTAACTATGGCTACACCTTC
v_gene: TRBV7-6; abundance: many; len: 13; j_gene: TRBJ2-1; d_gene: .; CDR3aa: CASSGGLYNEQFF; CDR3nt: TGTGCCAGCAGCGGGGGCTTGTACAATGAGCAGTTCTTC
v_gene: TRBV2; abundance: many; len: 15; j_gene: TRBJ2-3; d_gene: TRBD2; CDR3aa: CASTNGGAGTDTQYF; CDR3nt: TGTGCCAGCACGAACGGGGGGGCCGGAACAGATACGCAGTATTTT
v_gene: TRBV9; abundance: many; len: 17; j_gene: TRBJ1-1; d_gene: .; CDR3aa: CASSVTAVAERNTEAFF; CDR3nt: TGTGCCAGCAGCGTAACGGCAGTGGCAGAGAGGAACACTGAAGCTTTCTTT
v_gene: TRBV11-2; abundance: .; len: 16; j_gene: TRBJ1-2; d_gene: .; CDR3aa: CASSLDLGRPNYGYTF; CDR3nt: TGTGCCAGCAGCTTAGATCTAGGCCGGCCGAACTATGGCTACACCTTC
v_gene: TRBV6-1; abundance: few; len: 15; j_gene: TRBJ1-6; d_gene: .; CDR3aa: CASSDSTRGFSPLHF; CDR3nt: TGTGCCAGCAGTGATTCCACCAGGGGTTTTTCACCCCTCCACTTT
v_gene: TRBV5-4; abundance: once; len: 13; j_gene: TRBJ2-5; d_gene: .; CDR3aa: CASTLSDDETQYF; CDR3nt: TGTGCCAGCACTCTCTCGGACGACGAGACCCAGTACTTC
v_gene: TRBV11-2; abundance: many; len: 13; j_gene: TRBJ2-1; d_gene: .; CDR3aa: CASTLGGGPEQFF; CDR3nt: TGTGCCAGCACCCTTGGGGGGGGCCCCGAGCAGTTCTTC
v_gene: TRBV6-1; abundance: .; len: 14; j_gene: TRBJ2-3; d_gene: .; CDR3aa: CATTGGGFQDTQYF; CDR3nt: TGTGCCACGACCGGTGGGGGCTTCCAGGATACGCAGTATTTT
v_gene: TRBV7-2; abundance: .; len: 15; j_gene: TRBJ1-1; d_gene: .; CDR3aa: CASSLQEGKNTEAFF; CDR3nt: TGTGCCAGCAGCTTACAGGAGGGAAAGAACACTGAAGCTTTCTTT
v_gene: TRBV20-1; abundance: many; len: 13; j_gene: TRBJ1-6; d_gene: .; CDR3aa: CSARKTESSPLHF; CDR3nt: TGCAGTGCTAGGAAGACAGAGAGCTCACCCCTCCACTTT
v_gene: TRBV24-1; abundance: many; len: 12; j_gene: TRBJ2-1; d_gene: .; CDR3aa: CATSESGIRQFF; CDR3nt: TGTGCCACCAGTGAATCAGGAATTAGGCAGTTCTTC
v_gene: TRBV7-2; abundance: many; len: 15; j_gene: TRBJ1-5; d_gene: .; CDR3aa: CASSLVAAMDQPQHF; CDR3nt: TGTGCCAGCAGCTTAGTGGCTGCTATGGATCAGCCCCAGCATTTT
v_gene: TRBV24-1; abundance: many; len: 17; j_gene: TRBJ2-1; d_gene: TRBD2; CDR3aa: CATSEPEGAGARDEQFF; CDR3nt: TGTGCCACCAGTGAACCCGAAGGGGCGGGAGCTCGGGATGAGCAGTTCTTC
v_gene: TRBV30; abundance: many; len: 13; j_gene: TRBJ1-1; d_gene: .; CDR3aa: CAWRSGANTEAFF; CDR3nt: TGTGCCTGGAGGTCAGGGGCTAACACTGAAGCTTTCTTT
v_gene: TRBV10-3; abundance: few; len: 13; j_gene: TRBJ1-1; d_gene: .; CDR3aa: CAIGRGLISEAFF; CDR3nt: TGTGCCATCGGGAGGGGACTGATAAGTGAAGCTTTCTTT
v_gene: TRBV7-2; abundance: few; len: 16; j_gene: TRBJ1-5; d_gene: .; CDR3aa: CASSLYGRGGHQPQHF; CDR3nt: TGTGCCAGCAGCTTATATGGGCGCGGGGGTCATCAGCCCCAGCATTTT
v_gene: TRBV29-1; abundance: many; len: 15; j_gene: TRBJ2-1; d_gene: TRBD2; CDR3aa: CSVNLAGGTYNEQFF; CDR3nt: TGCAGCGTTAACCTAGCGGGAGGGACCTACAATGAGCAGTTCTTC
v_gene: TRBV4-1; abundance: .; len: 16; j_gene: TRBJ2-1; d_gene: TRBD1; CDR3aa: CASSQLGTGGNAEQFF; CDR3nt: TGCGCCAGCAGCCAATTGGGGACAGGGGGCAACGCTGAGCAGTTCTTC
v_gene: TRBV5-4; abundance: few; len: 13; j_gene: TRBJ1-2; d_gene: .; CDR3aa: CASSPEQNYGYTF; CDR3nt: TGTGCCAGCAGCCCCGAACAGAACTATGGCTACACCTTC
v_gene: TRBV7-8; abundance: many; len: 15; j_gene: TRBJ2-1; d_gene: .; CDR3aa: CASSLESYSYNEQFF; CDR3nt: TGTGCCAGCAGCTTAGAAAGTTACAGTTACAATGAGCAGTTCTTC
v_gene: TRBV27; abundance: many; len: 18; j_gene: TRBJ1-5; d_gene: .; CDR3aa: CASSLRWVGPNSNQPQHF; CDR3nt: TGTGCCAGCAGTTTACGCTGGGTGGGGCCGAATAGCAATCAGCCCCAGCATTTT
v_gene: TRBV11-2; abundance: many; len: 12; j_gene: TRBJ1-6; d_gene: .; CDR3aa: CASGTWDSPLHF; CDR3nt: TGTGCCAGCGGAACCTGGGATTCACCCCTCCACTTT
v_gene: TRBV24-1; abundance: many; len: 14; j_gene: TRBJ2-3; d_gene: .; CDR3aa: CATSDPKFPDTQYF; CDR3nt: TGTGCCACCAGTGATCCCAAGTTCCCAGATACGCAGTATTTT
v_gene: TRBV20-1; abundance: many; len: 12; j_gene: TRBJ2-3; d_gene: .; CDR3aa: CSASQTSGAQYF; CDR3nt: TGCAGTGCTAGCCAGACCTCGGGGGCGCAGTATTTT
v_gene: TRBV7-2; abundance: .; len: 15; j_gene: TRBJ2-7; d_gene: TRBD2; CDR3aa: CASSLVAGAPYEQYF; CDR3nt: TGTGCCAGCAGCTTAGTAGCGGGGGCCCCCTACGAGCAGTACTTC